In this sample, the clone carrying this T cell receptor beta chain turned up once. Its specificity is unknown. This sample is part of a study of T cell responses to AZD1222 COVID-19 vaccine. Study-wide points: The sample set comprised mostly white British donors with more females, and clonal diversity was possibly underestimated.

The assay was immunoSEQ multiplex PCR, and TCRdb's table has in-frame clones only and misses some. Seen here are 130,000 to 150,000 clones, approximately 86% observed once, and the top ten hold 4.5% to 5.5%. V lost 3 bases and J 4 bases, leaving 12 bases between the germline ends. Germline CDR1 SNHLY, CDR2 FYNNEI. The CDR3 consists of 14 residues. The sequences come from peripheral blood, collected 28 days after the second dose of the MenACWY control vaccine. The chain employs TRBV2 and TRBJ1-2, with a tentative D call TRBD1 (5 bases). The receptor comes from an adult who received the MenACWY meningococcal vaccine as a control. The CDR3 spells CASSDHRDSYGYTF. The CDR3 DNA is TGTGCCAGCAGTGACCATCGGGACTCCTATGGCTACACCTTC.